Below are 15 T cell receptor beta chains sequenced from a single sample in a study of radiation and T cells in renal cell carcinoma. Time point defined: baseline pretreatment blood. The treatment is: 15 Gy SBRT to primary tumor, nephrectomy 4 weeks later. Clones were sequenced by immunoSEQ multiplex PCR, and TCRdb holds only the in-frame ones, with some missing. The sample consists of tens of thousands of clones, about 80% of them appearing once. The input for sequencing was blood, taken from a patient whose treatment included radiotherapy and nephrectomy. The receptors were gathered from a man aged 55 to 69 with renal cell carcinoma.

The rearrangement uses TRBV12-5 and TRBJ1-2; D is unresolved. In germline, CDR1 is LGHNT, CDR2 FRNRAP. Trimming removed 2 bases from V and 4 bases from J, with 23 bases in between. The CDR3 sequence is 18 residues long. This CDR3 reads CASGLIRAPDPPLYGYTF. CDR3 nucleotides: TGTGCTAGTGGTTTGATCCGGGCCCCAGACCCTCCCCTCTATGGCTACACCTTC.

This rearrangement joins TRBV6-5 to TRBJ1-6; maybe TRBD1 (6 bases). Trimming pared 5 bases from V and 10 bases from J, leaving 18 bases between. This CDR3 is 15 amino acids long. In germline, CDR1 is MNHEY, CDR2 SVGAGI. As DNA, the CDR3 is TGTGCCAGCAGTAGAATTGGGGCAGGGGTATCACCCCTCCACTTT. Amino acids: CASSRIGAGVSPLHF.

V usage is TRBV19 and J usage is TRBJ2-3, with D unclear. From germline, CDR1 is LNHDA and CDR2 SQIVND (reference sequence). V lost 2 bases and J 0 bases, leaving 6 bases between the germline ends. The CDR3 covers 14 residues. Written as DNA, the CDR3 is TGTGCCAGTAGTATAATAGGCAGCACAGATACGCAGTATTTT. Its translation is CASSIIGSTDTQYF.

J is TRBJ2-1 and V is TRBV19; D might be TRBD2 (5 bases). V gave up 6 bases and J gave up 0 bases, with 15 bases separating them. CDR1 and CDR2 (germline): LNHDA, SQIVND (reference sequence). The CDR3 sequence is 16 residues long. CDR3 in amino acids: CASSPLGVSSYNEQFF. In DNA, the CDR3 is TGTGCCAGTAGCCCACTCGGGGTTAGCTCCTACAATGAGCAGTTCTTC. Complete variable domain (other parts from reference TRBV19 and TRBJ2-1): DGGITQSPKYLFRKEGQNVTLSCEQNLNHDAMYWYRQDPGQGLRLIYYSQIVNDFQKGDIAEGYSVSREKKESFPLTVTSAQKNPTAFYLCASSPLGVSSYNEQFFGPGTRLTVL.

The CDR3 sequence: CSVVQLAGKNEQFF. The CDR3 coding sequence is TGCAGCGTTGTACAACTAGCGGGGAAGAATGAGCAGTTCTTC. The chain employs TRBV29-1 and TRBJ2-1, with 10 positions matching TRBD2. With 4 bases clipped from V and 7 bases from J, the junction kept 7 bases outside the gene matches. Germline V CDR1 and CDR2: SQVTM, ANQGSEA. The CDR3 extends over 14 amino acids.

The chain couples TRBV5-1 to TRBJ2-3; D possibly corresponds to TRBD1 (5 bases). The germline gives CDR1 SGHRS, CDR2 YFSETQ. The CDR3 contains 19 residues. V was trimmed by 0 bases and J by 2 bases, leaving 22 bases between them. The CDR3 spells CASSLGAGPRYEHTDTQYF. The CDR3 DNA reads TGCGCCAGCAGCTTGGGGGCAGGGCCTCGGTATGAGCACACAGATACGCAGTATTTT.

In DNA form, the CDR3 reads TGTGCCACTCAGGGGCGGGAGAGAGGAGATACGCAGTATTTT. It yields the protein CATQGRERGDTQYF. The rearrangement links TRBV10-3 to TRBJ2-3, with D possibly being TRBD2 (7 bases). The CDR3 is made up of 14 amino acids. Germline V gene sequence: CDR1 ENHRY, CDR2 SYGVKD. V was shortened by 10 bases and J by 5 bases, with 19 bases between the two germline ends.

CDR3 nucleotide sequence: TGTGCCAGCAGTGACAAAAACAGGGGGCGGGGCACTGAAGCTTTCTTT. Its protein is CASSDKNRGRGTEAFF. The chain couples TRBV6-4 to TRBJ1-1, with TRBD1 matching 9 bases. Looked up from germline, CDR1 is MRHNA and CDR2 is SNTAGT. This CDR3 has 16 amino acids. Losses at the gene ends were 2 bases for V and 4 bases for J; bases not matched to a gene: 8.

The chain recombines TRBV29-1 with TRBJ1-4, with D perhaps TRBD1 (5 bases). Trimming pared 4 bases from V and 8 bases from J, leaving 11 bases between. Germline V gene lookup returns CDR1 SQVTM and CDR2 ANQGSEA. This CDR3 region has 12 residues. The CDR3 coding sequence is TGCAGCGTTGTTAGTGGGGACGAAAAACTGTTTTTT. Its protein is CSVVSGDEKLFF.

The V and J genes are TRBV15 and TRBJ2-3; either TRBD1 or TRBD2 may supply D (6 bases each). Trimming removed 5 bases from V and 3 bases from J, with 21 bases in between. This CDR3 spans 17 amino acids. The germline V gene has CDR1 LNHNV and CDR2 YYDKDF (reference sequence). The CDR3 is CATSGRRRGYRTDTQYF. Written as DNA, the CDR3 is TGTGCCACCAGCGGCCGTAGGAGGGGGTACAGGACAGATACGCAGTATTTT.

This clone has a handful of counts. The chain has TRBV12-5 and TRBJ1-5; 7 bases agree with TRBD1. The CDR3 is made up of 15 amino acids. The germline V gene encodes CDR1 LGHNT and CDR2 FRNRAP. V lost 5 bases and J lost 7; bases outside the gene matches: 11. The CDR3 bases are TGTGCTAGTGGTCCATCAACCCCCAGGGGGCAGCCCCAGCATTTT. It encodes CASGPSTPRGQPQHF.

The J gene is TRBJ2-3, the V gene TRBV9, with D possibly TRBD2 on 5 matching bases. The germline V gene has CDR1 SGDLS and CDR2 YYNGEE. The CDR3 runs 13 residues. V was trimmed by 1 base and J by 14 bases, leaving 17 bases between them. As DNA, the CDR3 is TGTGCCAGCAGCGTAATCCCAGGCGACTATTTGTATTTT. It is translated as CASSVIPGDYLYF.

This chain uses TRBV28 with TRBJ1-2; no reliable D call. The germline CDR1 and CDR2 sequences are MDHEN and SYDVKM. V was clipped by 3 bases and J by 7 bases, with 9 bases between them. The CDR3 runs to 12 residues. CDR3 sequence reads: CASSLLDGGYTF. CDR3 coding DNA: TGTGCCAGCAGTTTGTTAGACGGTGGCTACACCTTC.

The chain joins TRBV4-2 to TRBJ1-1; TRBD1 agrees at 7 bases. CDR1 and CDR2 from the germline V gene are LGHNA and YNFKEQ. The CDR3 covers 14 residues. V trimming: 1 base; J trimming: 1 base; junction bases outside the gene matches: 0. The chain's CDR3 is CASSQGQGNTEAFF. CDR3 coding DNA: TGTGCCAGCAGCCAAGGACAGGGGAACACTGAAGCTTTCTTT.

The V call is TRBV29-1, the J call TRBJ1-3, with D hard to call. Germline V lookup: CDR1 SQVTM, CDR2 ANQGSEA. The CDR3 extends over 15 amino acids. The V and J ends lost 1 base and 4 bases respectively, with 14 bases between them. The CDR3, as DNA: TGCAGCGTTGAAGCCCGGCGGCTTGGAGGAAACACCATATATTTT. Its translation: CSVEARRLGGNTIYF.